A selection of T cell receptor beta chains follows, all from one sample in a study of shared clonotypes between healthy human individuals. Assay used: immunoSEQ multiplex PCR; TCRdb lists only in-frame clones, some missing. The data hold fewer than 2.5 million clones, with 80% to 95% observed a single time. Sequenced sample: naive CD4+ T cells from PBMCs. The source is a man aged 18 to 29 in good health. Some clones in this sample may be carry-over from other donors' samples. The CDR3 runs from the conserved cysteine through the conserved F or W. The D gene is left open where the match is weak. Rows give clone size only sometimes, using once, few, many, or a class for an expanded clone.

V	D	length	J	size	CDR3	DNA
TRBV28	TRBD1	15	TRBJ2-4	-	CASSLAAAGGNIQYF	TGTGCCAGCAGTTTAGCCGCGGCAGGGGGCAACATTCAGTACTTC
TRBV27	-	12	TRBJ2-2	few	CASSLSTGELFF	TGTGCCAGCAGTTTATCCACCGGGGAGCTGTTTTTT
TRBV27	-	15	TRBJ1-5	-	CASSLNGPSNQPQHF	TGTGCCAGCAGTTTAAACGGGCCTAGCAATCAGCCCCAGCATTTT
TRBV5-8	-	15	TRBJ2-3	-	CASSLAAAGADTQYF	TGTGCCAGCAGCTTGGCCGCAGCAGGTGCAGATACGCAGTATTTT
TRBV7-3	-	16	TRBJ2-2	-	CASSLSGGPVAGELFF	TGTGCCAGCAGCTTATCAGGCGGGCCCGTGGCCGGGGAGCTGTTTTTT
TRBV6-6	-	14	TRBJ1-2	-	CASSYLAGSYGYTF	TGTGCCAGCAGTTACCTGGCAGGCTCCTATGGCTACACCTTC
TRBV5-7	-	13	TRBJ2-1	-	CASSSRFDNEQFF	TGTGCCAGCAGCAGTAGGTTTGACAATGAGCAGTTCTTC
TRBV5-1	-	15	TRBJ2-3	-	CASSLDPTSTDTQYF	TGCGCCAGCAGCTTGGATCCAACTAGCACAGATACGCAGTATTTT
TRBV5-1	-	14	TRBJ1-1	-	CASSWVGGNTEAFF	TGCGCCAGCAGCTGGGTCGGGGGGAACACTGAAGCTTTCTTT
TRBV18	-	14	TRBJ2-1	-	CASSPRSPLLGQFF	TGTGCCAGCTCACCACGGTCCCCCCTTTTGGGGCAGTTCTTC
TRBV11-2	-	12	TRBJ2-7	-	CASSYRLYEQYF	TGTGCCAGCAGCTATCGGTTGTACGAGCAGTACTTC
TRBV28	-	15	TRBJ1-5	-	CASKAQGVGNQPQHF	TGTGCCAGCAAAGCCCAGGGAGTTGGCAATCAGCCCCAGCATTTT
TRBV28	-	16	TRBJ1-3	-	CASSLRQLRSGNTIYF	TGTGCCAGCAGTTTGAGACAGCTACGCTCTGGAAACACCATATATTTT
TRBV4-2	-	15	TRBJ2-7	-	CASSQVVVAAVEQYF	TGTGCCAGCAGCCAAGTGGTAGTAGCCGCGGTTGAGCAGTACTTC
TRBV5-6	TRBD2	15	TRBJ2-1	-	CASSFGGRGTNEQFF	TGTGCCAGCAGCTTTGGAGGGAGGGGAACGAATGAGCAGTTCTTC
TRBV28	TRBD1	15	TRBJ1-4	-	CASSPRQGANEKLFF	TGTGCCAGCAGCCCGAGGCAGGGGGCTAATGAAAAACTGTTTTTT
TRBV6-1	-	13	TRBJ1-3	-	CASSGYRGNTIYF	TGTGCCAGCAGTGGGTATCGCGGAAACACCATATATTTT
TRBV6-1	-	13	TRBJ2-5	-	CASVLSQRETQYF	TGTGCCAGCGTTCTGAGTCAGCGGGAGACCCAGTACTTC
TRBV5-1	TRBD2	15	TRBJ2-2	-	CASSPLAGKVGELFF	TGCGCCAGCAGCCCCCTAGCGGGAAAAGTCGGGGAGCTGTTTTTT
TRBV7-9	-	14	TRBJ2-1	-	CASSQQAEGNEQFF	TGTGCCAGCAGCCAGCAAGCGGAGGGCAATGAGCAGTTCTTC
TRBV11-2	-	13	TRBJ1-6	-	CASSTTRRSPLHF	TGTGCCAGCAGCACAACCCGGAGGTCACCCCTCCACTTT
TRBV4-1	TRBD1	18	TRBJ2-2	-	CASSQDRGLADSTGELFF	TGCGCCAGCAGCCAAGATAGGGGGCTAGCTGATTCTACCGGGGAGCTGTTTTTT
TRBV6-1	-	14	TRBJ1-2	-	CASSEHWSNYGYTF	TGTGCCAGCAGTGAACACTGGAGTAACTATGGCTACACCTTC
TRBV21-1	-	18	TRBJ1-1	once	CASSKSGVSYREGTEAFF	TGTGCCAGCAGCAAAAGTGGGGTGAGTTACCGGGAAGGCACTGAAGCTTTCTTT
TRBV18	TRBD1	16	TRBJ1-1	-	CASSQYHGQGRTEAFF	TGTGCCAGCTCACAATACCACGGACAGGGGAGGACTGAAGCTTTCTTT
TRBV6-5	-	15	TRBJ1-1	-	CASSYGSIQNTEAFF	TGTGCCAGCAGTTACGGTTCAATTCAGAACACTGAAGCTTTCTTT
TRBV18	-	19	TRBJ2-1	-	CASSPRPMDGYKGLNEQFF	TGTGCCAGCTCACCACGGCCCATGGACGGGTACAAGGGGCTCAATGAGCAGTTCTTC
TRBV20-1	-	11	TRBJ2-1	-	CSASRRDEQFF	TGCAGTGCGAGCAGACGGGATGAGCAGTTCTTC
TRBV7-3	-	15	TRBJ2-1	-	CASSSRDTGYNEQFF	TGTGCCAGCAGCTCCCGGGACACCGGTTACAATGAGCAGTTCTTC
TRBV19	-	11	TRBJ1-4	-	CASRRLEKLFF	TGTGCCAGTAGGCGCCTTGAAAAACTGTTTTTT
TRBV28	-	13	TRBJ1-2	-	CASSWAGVGGYTF	TGTGCCAGCAGCTGGGCAGGGGTGGGCGGCTACACCTTC
TRBV7-9	-	12	TRBJ1-5	-	CASSLYSQPQHF	TGTGCCAGCAGCTTATACTCCCAGCCCCAGCATTTT
TRBV2	-	13	TRBJ2-3	-	CASSGQGVNTQYF	TGTGCCAGCAGTGGGCAGGGTGTAAATACGCAGTATTTT
TRBV9	-	16	TRBJ2-3	-	CASSASGTPSTDTQYF	TGTGCCAGCAGCGCCTCCGGGACCCCTAGCACAGATACGCAGTATTTT
TRBV7-9	-	14	TRBJ2-4	-	CASSLAESGNIQYF	TGTGCCAGCAGCTTGGCCGAGTCGGGAAACATTCAGTACTTC
TRBV6-1	TRBD1	15	TRBJ1-4	-	CASRIRDRGYEKLFF	TGTGCCAGCAGGATCCGGGACAGGGGTTATGAAAAACTGTTTTTT
TRBV10-3	-	11	TRBJ2-7	few	CAISDTGEQYF	TGTGCCATCAGCGACACAGGCGAGCAGTACTTC
TRBV7-2	-	14	TRBJ2-5	-	CASSLVGVQETQYF	TGTGCCAGCAGCTTAGTAGGGGTCCAAGAGACCCAGTACTTC
TRBV11-2	-	15	TRBJ2-3	-	CASSYRGTHPITQYF	TGTGCCAGCAGCTACCGCGGGACTCATCCGATTACGCAGTATTTT
TRBV12-5	-	11	TRBJ2-1	-	CASGWVNEQFF	TGTGCTAGTGGTTGGGTAAATGAGCAGTTCTTC
TRBV6-1	TRBD2	14	TRBJ2-3	-	CASTLQREADTQYF	TGTGCCAGCACCCTCCAGCGGGAGGCAGATACGCAGTATTTT
TRBV28	TRBD2	16	TRBJ2-2	-	CASSPGLAGATGELFF	TGTGCCAGCAGTCCCGGACTAGCGGGAGCCACCGGGGAGCTGTTTTTT
TRBV27	TRBD2	15	TRBJ2-5	-	CASSLMGGWQETQYF	TGTGCCAGCAGTTTAATGGGGGGGTGGCAAGAGACCCAGTACTTC
TRBV28	TRBD1	15	TRBJ1-3	few	CASSLSTGGLNTIYF	TGTGCCAGCAGTTTATCGACAGGGGGCTTGAACACCATATATTTT
TRBV10-3	TRBD1	16	TRBJ1-1	once	CAISIGPGTENTEAFF	TGTGCCATCAGCATAGGTCCCGGGACAGAGAACACTGAAGCTTTCTTT
TRBV4-1	TRBD1	18	TRBJ2-2	-	CASSQVLNRGANTGELFF	TGCGCCAGCAGCCAAGTTCTTAACAGGGGCGCGAACACCGGGGAGCTGTTTTTT
TRBV7-3	-	15	TRBJ2-6	-	CASSPGYSGANVLTF	TGTGCCAGCAGCCCGGGGTACTCTGGGGCCAACGTCCTGACTTTC
TRBV7-2	-	17	TRBJ1-1	once	CASSLDSLGLMNTEAFF	TGTGCCAGCAGCTTAGATTCCTTGGGGCTAATGAACACTGAAGCTTTCTTT
TRBV7-2	-	13	TRBJ1-1	-	CASSPLLNTEAFF	TGTGCCAGCAGCCCCCTCTTGAACACTGAAGCTTTCTTT
TRBV5-1	TRBD1	15	TRBJ1-3	-	CASKEQGASGNTIYF	TGCGCCAGCAAAGAACAGGGGGCCTCTGGAAACACCATATATTTT
TRBV19	-	15	TRBJ1-1	-	CASSPRGRPNTEAFF	TGTGCCAGTAGTCCCCGTGGCAGACCGAACACTGAAGCTTTCTTT
TRBV10-3	-	15	TRBJ2-7	-	CAISEATGSPYEQYF	TGTGCCATCAGTGAGGCGACAGGCTCCCCCTACGAGCAGTACTTC
TRBV5-4	-	16	TRBJ2-6	-	CASSSGRGAGANVLTF	TGTGCCAGCAGCTCGGGTAGAGGCGCCGGGGCCAACGTCCTGACTTTC
TRBV21-1	-	17	TRBJ1-1	-	CASSKARNGREGTEAFF	TGTGCCAGCAGCAAAGCGAGAAATGGAAGGGAGGGCACTGAAGCTTTCTTT